This T cell receptor beta chain was recovered during a study of shared clonotypes between healthy human individuals. Repertoires were generated with immunoSEQ multiplex PCR, while TCRdb's copy carries only in-frame clones and drops some. Of about 2.4 million clones in the sample, roughly 93% were seen once. The germline V gene has CDR1 MDHEN and CDR2 SYDVKM. CDR3 length equals 16 residues. V dropped 2 bases and J dropped 0 bases, with 11 bases sitting between them. In this sample, this clone turned up a few times. Material: naive CD4+ T cells from PBMCs. The subset denotes: CD45RA+ positively selected. This TCR came from a man aged 18-30 years in good health. Some clones in this sample may be carry-over from other donors' samples. The rearrangement joins TRBV28 to TRBJ2-1, with a possible D match to TRBD2 (7 bases). The CDR3 DNA reads as TGTGCCAGCAGTTTAGCGGGGGCCGGCTCCTACAATGAGCAGTTCTTC. Its protein is CASSLAGAGSYNEQFF.